This TCR beta chain emerged from a study of cytomegalovirus exposure and HLA in healthy donors. V lost 4 bases and J lost 3; bases outside the gene matches: 7. Germline assignment: CDR1 SGHRS and CDR2 YFSETQ. CDR3 length: 14 residues. There are a few counts of this clone. 60 Vbeta and 13 Jbeta primers were used in PCR. The table came from immunoSEQ multiplex PCR; TCRdb's copy has only in-frame clones and leaves some out. The sample shows about 100,000 clones, 65% to 80% of them seen only once. The receptor's source is a male donor in good health and CMV-seronegative. The sample consisted of PBMCs. The chain carries TRBV5-1 and TRBJ2-7, with 7 bases that match TRBD1. The CDR3 here is CASSPFRDSYEQYF. CDR3 DNA: TGCGCCAGCAGCCCGTTCCGGGACAGCTACGAGCAGTACTTC.